A single T cell receptor beta chain is shown here with its context. Its target is not known. This CDR3 spans 13 amino acids. The ends were cut back, 6 bases at V and 4 bases at J, with 13 bases in the middle. The germline V gene has CDR1 SGHTS and CDR2 YDEGEE. These data come from a study of T cell responses to AZD1222 COVID-19 vaccine. Findings of the study overall: Baseline serology detected seropositivity in only six or seven AZD1222 recipients.

Clones were read by immunoSEQ multiplex PCR, and TCRdb kept only the in-frame ones, dropping some. Of about 79,000 clones listed, 80% were seen once; the top ten hold around 20%. This clonotype was sampled from an adult in good health. This sample comprised peripheral blood, obtained on day 0 of AZD1222 vaccination. The rearrangement uses TRBV5-8 and TRBJ1-1; a possible D gene is TRBD1 (5 bases). As DNA, the CDR3 is TGTGCCAGCACCTTAATAAGGGGCACTGAAGCTTTCTTT. Protein sequence: CASTLIRGTEAFF.